The 24 T cell receptor beta chains below all came from one sample that was sequenced in a study of cytomegalovirus exposure and HLA in healthy donors. Vbeta (60) and Jbeta (13) primers were used in the PCR. Libraries were prepared by immunoSEQ multiplex PCR; TCRdb keeps only in-frame clonotypes and omits some of them. The data contain 75,000 to 100,000 clones, about 81% of them singletons. Sequencing input: PBMCs. The receptor set was obtained from a man aged 35-49 years in good health and CMV-seropositive.

V is TRBV5-6 and J is TRBJ1-1; D gene unclear. CDR1 SGHDT and CDR2 YYEEEE come from the germline V gene. V dropped 3 bases and J dropped 0 bases, with 9 bases sitting between them. The CDR3 loop spans 14 amino acids. CDR3 nucleotide sequence: TGTGCCAGCAGCTGGAGCTATATGAACACTGAAGCTTTCTTT. Translated, it gives CASSWSYMNTEAFF.

This clone was counted once. V gene TRBV19 combines with J gene TRBJ1-5, with 9 bases lining up with TRBD1. CDR3 length: 15 amino acids. Per germline, CDR1 LNHDA and CDR2 SQIVND (reference sequence). Germline trimming cut 6 bases from V and 2 bases from J; bases unmatched to any gene: 5. The DNA of the CDR3 is TGTGCCAGTAGCGACACAGGGGGCGGCAATCAGCCCCAGCATTTT. Its protein product is CASSDTGGGNQPQHF.

The chain recombines TRBV12-5 with TRBJ1-1; D is ambiguous. CDR1 and CDR2 from the germline V gene are LGHNT and FRNRAP. The V end lost 7 bases, the J end lost 0 bases, and 9 bases lay between the germline ends. CDR3 length: 13 amino acids. This chain's CDR3 is CASAPPVNTEAFF. CDR3 nucleotide sequence: TGTGCTAGTGCCCCCCCGGTGAACACTGAAGCTTTCTTT.

This clone has a handful of counts. The chain couples TRBV19 to TRBJ2-7, with 7 nucleotides matching TRBD1. CDR1 is LNHDA and CDR2 is SQIVND in the germline V gene (reference sequence). Unmatched junction bases numbered 12, after V lost 7 bases and J lost 6 bases. This CDR3 is built from 14 residues. The CDR3 loop is CASKRDSALGEQYF. DNA for the CDR3: TGTGCCAGTAAAAGGGACAGCGCCCTGGGCGAGCAGTACTTC. Variable domain in full (rest from reference TRBV19 and TRBJ2-7): DGGITQSPKYLFRKEGQNVTLSCEQNLNHDAMYWYRQDPGQGLRLIYYSQIVNDFQKGDIAEGYSVSREKKESFPLTVTSAQKNPTAFYLCASKRDSALGEQYFGPGTRLTVT.

The chain uses TRBV7-9 and TRBJ2-5; D is possibly TRBD2 (6 bases). Trimming took 1 base from V and 11 from J, leaving 17 bases between them. The CDR3 runs 14 residues. The germline V gene encodes CDR1 SEHNR and CDR2 FQNEAQ (reference sequence). CDR3: CASSLVFAVREQYF. CDR3 nucleotide sequence: TGTGCCAGCAGCTTAGTTTTCGCGGTCCGGGAGCAGTACTTC.

J is TRBJ2-1 and V is TRBV11-2; 10 positions match TRBD2. The length of the CDR3 is 17 residues. V lost 0 bases and J lost 4; bases outside the gene matches: 6. The germline V gene has CDR1 SGHAT and CDR2 FQNNGV. CDR3 protein: CASSLDLGLAEYNEQFF. The CDR3 coding sequence is TGTGCCAGCAGCTTAGATCTTGGACTAGCGGAATACAATGAGCAGTTCTTC.

V and J are TRBV11-2 and TRBJ1-6; D unresolved. This CDR3 has 16 residues. Trimming removed 5 bases at V and 7 bases at J, with 18 bases between. The germline CDR1 and CDR2 sequences are SGHAT and FQNNGV. The CDR3 protein is CASSPGFRTENSPLHF. The CDR3 nucleotides are TGTGCCAGCAGCCCGGGATTCAGGACGGAGAATTCACCCCTCCACTTT.

The chain carries TRBV7-2 and TRBJ2-2, with TRBD2 identical over 10 bases. In germline, CDR1 is SGHTA, CDR2 FQGNSA. With 5 bases clipped from V and 5 bases from J, the junction kept 11 bases outside the gene matches. The CDR3 spans 17 residues. CDR3 in amino acids: CASSTGLAVRGTGELFF. The DNA of the CDR3 is TGTGCCAGCAGCACCGGACTAGCGGTGAGGGGAACCGGGGAGCTGTTTTTT.

This sequence joins TRBV4-1 and TRBJ1-3, with D possibly being TRBD1 (5 bases). This CDR3 is 17 amino acids long. The germline V gene has CDR1 MGHRA and CDR2 YSYEKL. V dropped 4 bases and J dropped 2 bases, with 18 bases sitting between them. CDR3 loop: CASSPLLARGTGNTIYF. The CDR3 DNA reads as TGCGCCAGCAGCCCTCTTTTGGCAAGGGGTACTGGAAACACCATATATTTT.

This clone was observed a handful of times. This chain joins TRBV10-3 and TRBJ2-1, with 10 bases matching TRBD2. Germline CDR1 and CDR2: ENHRY and SYGVKD. The junction had 2 bases not matched to a gene; V was cut back by 6 bases and J by 0 bases. This CDR3 region has 15 residues. This CDR3 reads CAISVAGGSYNEQFF. In DNA, the CDR3 is TGTGCCATCAGCGTAGCGGGAGGCTCCTACAATGAGCAGTTCTTC.

This rearrangement joins TRBV6-5 to TRBJ1-1; tentative D call: TRBD1 (5 bases). Germline assignment: CDR1 MNHEY and CDR2 SVGAGI. Trimming stripped 4 bases from V and 4 bases from J, with 7 bases between. This CDR3 has 12 residues. This CDR3 reads CASSWGGTEAFF. Written as DNA, the CDR3 is TGTGCCAGCAGTTGGGGGGGCACTGAAGCTTTCTTT.

This clone is a singleton in its sample. CDR3 nucleotide sequence: TGTGCCAGCAGCCCGACAGGATATGGCTACACCTTC. Protein sequence: CASSPTGYGYTF. The chain combines TRBV28 with TRBJ1-2; the D gene is possibly TRBD1 (6 bases). The CDR3 totals 12 residues. V lost 6 bases, J lost 5 bases, and 10 bases lay in between. Germline V gene data show CDR1 as MDHEN and CDR2 as SYDVKM.

The gene calls are TRBV15 and TRBJ1-5; no clear D gene. The V and J ends lost 1 base and 5 bases respectively, with 12 bases between them. CDR3 length equals 15 residues. Germline assignment: CDR1 LNHNV and CDR2 YYDKDF (reference sequence). CDR3 residues: CATSRGHGEHQPQHF. DNA of the CDR3: TGTGCCACCAGCAGAGGGCACGGGGAACATCAGCCCCAGCATTTT.

The chain employs TRBV30 and TRBJ2-1; no clear D gene. Trimming stripped 0 bases from V and 4 bases from J, with 10 bases between. The CDR3 totals 14 residues. Germline assignment: CDR1 GTSNPN and CDR2 SVGIG (reference sequence). CDR3 sequence (DNA): TGTGCCTGGAGTGTAGGCCGGGTATACAATGAGCAGTTCTTC. Amino acids: CAWSVGRVYNEQFF. The variable domain in full, with the rest retrieved from reference TRBV30 and TRBJ2-1, is SQTIHQWPATLVQPVGSPLSLECTVEGTSNPNLYWYRQAAGRGLQLLFYSVGIGQISSEVPQNLSASRPQDRQFILSSKKLLLSDSGFYLCAWSVGRVYNEQFFGPGTRLTVL.

The gene calls are TRBV5-1 and TRBJ2-6; a weak D match, TRBD2 (5 bases). The CDR3 is 18 amino acids. V dropped 0 bases and J dropped 1 base, with 14 bases sitting between them. The germline V gene has CDR1 SGHRS and CDR2 YFSETQ. CDR3 in amino acids: CASSLAILGSSGANVLTF. CDR3 nucleotides: TGCGCCAGCAGCTTGGCCATATTAGGGAGTTCTGGGGCCAACGTCCTGACTTTC.

This clone was observed once. The V call is TRBV6-1, the J call TRBJ1-4, with D hard to call. Trimming took 5 bases from V and 0 from J, leaving 10 bases between them. This CDR3 spans 15 amino acids. Germline CDR1 reads MNHNS; CDR2 reads SASEGT. CDR3 sequence reads: CASSFNSATNEKLFF. For the CDR3, the DNA is TGTGCCAGCAGTTTCAACAGTGCAACTAATGAAAAACTGTTTTTT.

The chain's CDR3 is CASSSKGLAGDSYEQYF. DNA of the CDR3: TGCGCCAGCAGCTCGAAAGGACTAGCGGGAGACTCCTACGAGCAGTACTTC. The V gene is TRBV5-1, the J gene TRBJ2-7; 13 positions match TRBD2. With 3 bases clipped from V and 0 bases from J, the junction kept 6 bases outside the gene matches. Germline CDR1 is SGHRS and CDR2 is YFSETQ. The CDR3 is 17 residues long.

The rearrangement joins TRBV7-2 to TRBJ2-7; 9 bases are a match to TRBD2. CDR3 length equals 14 residues. The junction had 4 bases not matched to a gene; V was cut back by 5 bases and J by 2 bases. Germline V gives CDR1 SGHTA, CDR2 FQGNSA. For the CDR3, the DNA is TGTGCCAGCAGCCAGGCGGGGGGGCCCTACGAGCAGTACTTC. This gives the protein CASSQAGGPYEQYF. Together with reference TRBV7-2 and TRBJ2-7, the CDR3 gives the full variable domain: GAGVSQSPSNKVTEKGKDVELRCDPISGHTALYWYRQSLGQGLEFLIYFQGNSAPDKSGLPSDRFSAERTGGSVSTLTIQRTQQEDSAVYLCASSQAGGPYEQYFGPGTRLTVT.

J is TRBJ1-1 and V is TRBV5-1; no firm D call. V was trimmed by 0 bases and J by 5 bases, leaving 11 bases between them. Germline-derived CDR1 and CDR2 are SGHRS and YFSETQ. This CDR3 spans 14 amino acids. Here the CDR3 reads CASSLVPRTTEAFF. The CDR3 nucleotides are TGCGCCAGCAGCTTGGTCCCCCGAACAACTGAAGCTTTCTTT.

The rearrangement links TRBV7-9 to TRBJ1-2; no definite D call. The CDR3 consists of 14 residues. Germline lookup yields CDR1 SEHNR and CDR2 FQNEAQ (reference sequence). Deletions cut 1 base from V and 4 bases from J, with 10 bases between. The CDR3, as DNA: TGTGCCAGCAGCTTAGTTGAGGGCCCCTATGGCTACACCTTC. Protein: CASSLVEGPYGYTF.

This chain joins TRBV11-2 and TRBJ2-3; TRBD1 matches at 7 bases. V was clipped by 5 bases and J by 0 bases; unmatched bases: 2. Germline loops: CDR1 SGHAT, CDR2 FQNNGV. The CDR3 is 14 residues long. The CDR3 DNA reads as TGTGCCAGCAGCCTACAGGGGAGCACAGATACGCAGTATTTT. Its protein is CASSLQGSTDTQYF.

This chain joins TRBV11-2 and TRBJ2-1; 12 bases are a match to TRBD2. CDR3 length equals 17 residues. Unmatched junction bases numbered 12, after V lost 5 bases and J lost 7 bases. Germline V CDR1 and CDR2: SGHAT, FQNNGV. The CDR3 region has the DNA TGTGCCAGCAGCCCCCCGGCTAGCGGGAGGGCGGGGAATGAGCAGTTCTTC. Translating gives CASSPPASGRAGNEQFF.

In its sample, this clone was seen once. The chain combines TRBV4-2 with TRBJ2-5, with D maybe TRBD2 (6 bases). Germline CDR1 is LGHNA and CDR2 is YNFKEQ. V lost 3 bases, J lost 4 bases, and 18 bases lay in between. This CDR3 has 16 amino acids. CDR3 sequence (DNA): TGTGCCAGCAGCCAGGTGTATGCGGAGGAGGGAGAGACCCAGTACTTC. Its protein product is CASSQVYAEEGETQYF.

The chain recombines TRBV11-2 with TRBJ2-7, with 10 positions matching TRBD2. The CDR3 contains 15 residues. The trim removed 1 base at V and 3 bases at J, leaving 3 bases unmatched. CDR1 and CDR2 (germline): SGHAT, FQNNGV. CDR3 residues: CASSLAASGGYEQYF. For the CDR3, the DNA is TGTGCCAGCAGCTTAGCGGCTAGCGGGGGCTACGAGCAGTACTTC.